A selection of T cell receptor beta chains follows, all from one sample in a study of cytomegalovirus exposure and HLA in healthy donors. The protocol was immunoSEQ multiplex PCR, while the TCRdb copy is restricted to in-frame clones and leaves out a portion. The sample includes around 190,000 clones, under 85% of them seen just once. Material: PBMCs. These receptors all stem from a young woman in good health and CMV-seronegative. Both conserved end residues are part of each CDR3. D genes are given only for firm matches. Not every row has a clone size; where given, it reads once, few, many or a size class.

cdr3_aa,cdr3_nt,clone_size,j_call,d_call,v_call,cdr3_length
CASSPHEGGAGTEAFF,TGTGCCAGCAGTCCCCACGAGGGGGGGGCGGGCACTGAAGCTTTCTTT,NA,TRBJ1-1,NA,TRBV27,16
CASSQTGGQETQYF,TGTGCCAGCAGCCAGACAGGGGGACAAGAGACCCAGTACTTC,NA,TRBJ2-5,TRBD1,TRBV14,14
CASSQGSFMQGGADEQYF,TGCGCCAGCAGCCAAGGTTCGTTTATGCAGGGAGGGGCAGACGAGCAGTACTTC,once,TRBJ2-7,TRBD2,TRBV4-1,18
CASGGTGENEQFF,TGTGCCAGCGGGGGGACAGGGGAAAATGAGCAGTTCTTC,few,TRBJ2-1,TRBD1,TRBV7-9,13
CASSLVGTRDGYTF,TGTGCCAGCAGCCTAGTGGGGACTCGGGATGGCTACACCTTC,NA,TRBJ1-2,NA,TRBV7-9,14
CASSTSNSGGRGDTQYF,TGCGCCAGCAGCACGTCAAATAGCGGGGGGCGTGGAGATACGCAGTATTTT,few,TRBJ2-3,TRBD2,TRBV5-1,17
CASSSVSHPDYEQYF,TGCGCCAGCAGCTCGGTCTCGCATCCCGACTACGAGCAGTACTTC,NA,TRBJ2-7,NA,TRBV5-1,15
CASSNPGKNTEAFF,TGTGCCAGTAGTAACCCCGGTAAGAACACTGAAGCTTTCTTT,NA,TRBJ1-1,NA,TRBV19,14
CAITGQGLYNEQFF,TGTGCCATCACCGGACAGGGACTCTACAATGAGCAGTTCTTC,NA,TRBJ2-1,TRBD1,TRBV10-3,14
CASTRRTGFSMAFF,TGTGCCAGTACCCGCCGCACAGGTTTCTCCATGGCTTTCTTT,NA,TRBJ1-1,NA,TRBV19,14
CASSLPGQGADEAFF,TGTGCCAGCAGTTTACCGGGACAGGGGGCGGATGAAGCTTTCTTT,NA,TRBJ1-1,TRBD1,TRBV28,15
CSTGTGGTEAFF,TGCAGCACGGGGACAGGCGGGACTGAAGCTTTCTTT,NA,TRBJ1-1,TRBD1,TRBV29-1,12
CASSQDILRTEAFF,TGTGCCAGCAGCCAAGACATTCTGAGAACTGAAGCTTTCTTT,NA,TRBJ1-1,NA,TRBV14,14
CASILDRGANYGYTF,TGTGCCAGCATCCTGGACAGGGGAGCGAACTATGGCTACACCTTC,NA,TRBJ1-2,TRBD1,TRBV6-1,15
CSSSDNGNTEAFF,TGTTCCAGCAGCGACAACGGGAACACTGAAGCTTTCTTT,once,TRBJ1-1,NA,TRBV7-9,13
CAWSVGGEAFF,TGTGCCTGGAGTGTAGGGGGTGAAGCTTTCTTT,NA,TRBJ1-1,NA,TRBV30,11
CASTPINTGALTYEQYF,TGTGCCAGTACACCTATTAACACAGGGGCTCTCACCTACGAGCAGTACTTC,NA,TRBJ2-7,TRBD1,TRBV11-3,17
CASSTMGQSNEKLFF,TGTGCCAGCAGCACAATGGGACAGAGTAATGAAAAACTGTTTTTT,NA,TRBJ1-4,TRBD1,TRBV5-4,15
CASMSGLATGELFF,TGTGCCAGTATGAGCGGACTAGCGACCGGGGAGCTGTTTTTT,NA,TRBJ2-2,TRBD2,TRBV19,14
CASSFDRGFTYEQYF,TGTGCCAGCAGTTTCGACAGGGGTTTTACCTACGAGCAGTACTTC,NA,TRBJ2-7,TRBD1,TRBV28,15
CAIQGGNEQFF,TGTGCCATTCAAGGGGGAAATGAGCAGTTCTTC,NA,TRBJ2-1,NA,TRBV10-3,11
CASSDYGGAAGNTIYF,TGTGCCAGCAGTGATTATGGGGGCGCGGCTGGAAACACCATATATTTT,NA,TRBJ1-3,NA,TRBV27,16
CASSRDNYSNQPQHF,TGTGCCAGCAGTAGGGACAACTACAGCAATCAGCCCCAGCATTTT,NA,TRBJ1-5,NA,TRBV6-5,15
CASSLGQGFRQPQHF,TGTGCCAGCAGTTTGGGACAGGGGTTTCGGCAGCCCCAGCATTTT,NA,TRBJ1-5,TRBD1,TRBV28,15
CASSLSQGAGGYTF,TGTGCCAGCAGTTTAAGTCAGGGGGCGGGAGGCTACACCTTC,NA,TRBJ1-2,TRBD1,TRBV27,14
CASRSGGIGNQPQHF,TGTGCCAGCAGATCCGGGGGAATTGGCAATCAGCCCCAGCATTTT,NA,TRBJ1-5,NA,TRBV28,15
CASSFRDTPYNEQFF,TGCGCCAGCAGCTTTCGGGACACTCCTTACAATGAGCAGTTCTTC,once,TRBJ2-1,NA,TRBV5-1,15
CASSLESPGTLLNTEAFF,TGTGCCAGCAGCTTAGAATCGCCGGGAACCTTACTGAACACTGAAGCTTTCTTT,NA,TRBJ1-1,NA,TRBV11-2,18
CASSFSEGGSETQYF,TGTGCCAGCAGCTTCTCTGAGGGAGGTTCGGAGACCCAGTACTTC,NA,TRBJ2-5,NA,TRBV7-8,15
CASSYGERTRDGYTF,TGTGCCAGCAGTTACGGGGAACGGACTCGAGATGGCTACACCTTC,NA,TRBJ1-2,NA,TRBV6-6,15
CASSIDRVNEQYF,TGCGCCAGCAGCATCGACAGGGTCAACGAGCAGTACTTC,NA,TRBJ2-7,TRBD1,TRBV5-1,13
CAVQQGISYNSPLHF,TGTGCCGTACAACAGGGTATATCCTATAATTCACCCCTCCACTTT,NA,TRBJ1-6,NA,TRBV2,15
CASSSRTGEAYEQYF,TGTGCCAGCAGCTCAAGGACAGGGGAAGCCTACGAGCAGTACTTC,NA,TRBJ2-7,TRBD1,TRBV13,15
CASRSVPGLSPDTQYF,TGTGCCAGCAGATCGGTGCCGGGACTATCTCCCGATACGCAGTATTTT,NA,TRBJ2-3,TRBD2,TRBV28,16
CASSQGQGYEQFF,TGCGCCAGCAGCCAAGGCCAGGGGTATGAGCAGTTCTTC,NA,TRBJ2-1,NA,TRBV4-1,13
CAIKTGERDEQFF,TGTGCCATCAAAACAGGGGAACGCGATGAGCAGTTCTTC,NA,TRBJ2-1,TRBD1,TRBV10-3,13
CASSLTGTNINYGYTF,TGTGCCAGCAGCCTCACCGGGACAAATATTAACTATGGCTACACCTTC,NA,TRBJ1-2,NA,TRBV9,16
CASAMGTASYEQYF,TGTGCCAGCGCCATGGGGACTGCATCCTACGAGCAGTACTTC,NA,TRBJ2-7,NA,TRBV28,14
CASSLKSGGLNTGELFF,TGTGCCAGCAGCTTAAAATCCGGGGGGTTGAACACCGGGGAGCTGTTTTTT,NA,TRBJ2-2,TRBD2,TRBV7-9,17
CASSGTSGEGANVLTF,TGTGCCAGCAGTGGGACTAGCGGGGAAGGGGCCAACGTCCTGACTTTC,NA,TRBJ2-6,TRBD2,TRBV2,16
CATSALQGIPIGQPQHF,TGTGCCACCAGCGCCCTACAGGGGATCCCGATCGGGCAGCCCCAGCATTTT,few,TRBJ1-5,TRBD1,TRBV15,17
CASSPSGSATDTQYF,TGTGCCAGCAGCCCCAGTGGAAGCGCTACAGATACGCAGTATTTT,NA,TRBJ2-3,NA,TRBV13,15
CATGTGNTEAFF,TGTGCCACTGGGACAGGGAACACTGAAGCTTTCTTT,NA,TRBJ1-1,TRBD1,TRBV7-9,12
CASRTSGGLQETQYF,TGTGCCAGCAGGACAAGCGGGGGCCTCCAAGAGACCCAGTACTTC,NA,TRBJ2-5,TRBD2,TRBV6-5,15
CASSPRLTNYGYTF,TGTGCCAGCAGCCCCAGGTTGACTAACTATGGCTACACCTTC,few,TRBJ1-2,NA,TRBV11-2,14
CAITQESGINTEAFF,TGTGCCATCACTCAAGAATCCGGGATAAACACTGAAGCTTTCTTT,NA,TRBJ1-1,NA,TRBV10-3,15
CASSQTRTGGAGANVLTF,TGTGCCAGCAGCCAGACCAGGACAGGGGGTGCTGGGGCCAACGTCCTGACTTTC,NA,TRBJ2-6,TRBD1,TRBV14,18